This record concerns one T cell receptor (beta chain) sequence. V was pared by 7 bases and J by 1 base, with 13 bases between. Germline V CDR1 and CDR2: SQVTM, ANQGSEA. This CDR3 is 13 amino acids long. The entry originates in a study of control samples from healthy donors and cancer patients. TCRdb keeps only in-frame clones here, not all; method: immunoSEQ multiplex PCR. Of around 70,000 clones listed, approximately 94% are singletons. The rearrangement uses TRBV29-1 and TRBJ1-1; D ambiguous. The source is a woman in her 30s in good health. The sequenced sample was blood. The CDR3 nucleotides read TGCAGCGGCAAAGGGCCAGAGAACACTGAAGCTTTCTTT. It codes for CSGKGPENTEAFF.